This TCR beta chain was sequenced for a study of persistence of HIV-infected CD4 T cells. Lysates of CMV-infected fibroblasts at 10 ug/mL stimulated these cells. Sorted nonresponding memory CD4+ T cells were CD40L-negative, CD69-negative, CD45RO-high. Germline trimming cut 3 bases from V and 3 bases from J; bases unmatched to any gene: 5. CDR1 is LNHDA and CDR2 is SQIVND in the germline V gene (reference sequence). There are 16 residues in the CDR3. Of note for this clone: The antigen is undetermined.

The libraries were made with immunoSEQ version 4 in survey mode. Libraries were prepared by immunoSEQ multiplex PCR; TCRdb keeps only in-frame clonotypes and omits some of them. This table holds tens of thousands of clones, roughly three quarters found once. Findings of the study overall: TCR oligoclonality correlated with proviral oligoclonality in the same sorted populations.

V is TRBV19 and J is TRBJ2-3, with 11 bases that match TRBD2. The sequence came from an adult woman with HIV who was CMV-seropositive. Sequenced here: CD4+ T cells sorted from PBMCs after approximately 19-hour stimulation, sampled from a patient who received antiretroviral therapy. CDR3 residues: CASSIFLAGGTDTQYF. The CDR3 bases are TGTGCCAGTAGTATCTTCCTAGCGGGGGGAACAGATACGCAGTATTTT.